This is a list of T cell receptor beta chains from one sample in a study of identical twins. MiXCR, run by TCRdb on the 5' RACE reads, gives a single entry per CDR3 protein. In the table there are under 300,000 distinct CDR3 sequences, roughly 7.1% of which are singletons. These data were likewise used in another study, on T cells expressing NK-cell markers.

The sample comprised CD8+ T cells sorted from blood. All receptors come from a woman under 30 in good health. The conserved cysteine and the conserved F or W are not part of the CDR3 here. Clone size is shown for a subset of rows, as once, few, many or a class of expanded clone.

V gene: TRBV5-1
clone size: .
J gene: TRBJ1-6
CDR3 protein: ASSLAGNSPLH

V gene: TRBV7-9
clone size: many
J gene: TRBJ2-1
CDR3 protein: ASSPSLAGSYNEQF

V gene: TRBV13
clone size: few
J gene: TRBJ2-5
CDR3 protein: ASSLGETTQY

V gene: TRBV20-1
clone size: many
J gene: TRBJ1-1
CDR3 protein: SAREPGGDTEAF

V gene: TRBV30
clone size: once
J gene: TRBJ2-2
CDR3 protein: AWSVPALAGGGPLPAGELF

V gene: TRBV13
clone size: many
J gene: TRBJ2-2
CDR3 protein: ASSSLVTSGSDTGELF

V gene: TRBV27
clone size: .
J gene: TRBJ2-1
CDR3 protein: ASSDGTGGSYNEQF

V gene: TRBV20-1
clone size: few
J gene: TRBJ2-1
CDR3 protein: SAPRVAREQF

V gene: TRBV27
clone size: .
J gene: TRBJ1-1
CDR3 protein: ASSLSSGGFMNTEAF

V gene: TRBV9
clone size: few
J gene: TRBJ1-5
CDR3 protein: ASSVGWGGQPQH

V gene: TRBV2
clone size: .
J gene: TRBJ2-5
CDR3 protein: ASSVRGYQETQY

V gene: TRBV7-9
clone size: .
J gene: TRBJ2-7
CDR3 protein: ASSNQAYEQY

V gene: TRBV3-1
clone size: many
J gene: TRBJ1-1
CDR3 protein: ASSVDSSTEAF

V gene: TRBV5-5
clone size: many
J gene: TRBJ1-2
CDR3 protein: ASSFQDSRNGYT

V gene: TRBV30
clone size: .
J gene: TRBJ2-3
CDR3 protein: AWSGTGANTQY

V gene: TRBV20-1
clone size: few
J gene: TRBJ1-1
CDR3 protein: SASGGRVSNTEAF

V gene: TRBV29-1
clone size: few
J gene: TRBJ2-7
CDR3 protein: SVGHTY

V gene: TRBV6-1
clone size: few
J gene: TRBJ2-1
CDR3 protein: ASSRGQGVHEQF